The 32 T cell receptor beta chains below all came from one sample that was sequenced in a study of breast tumors, draining lymph nodes, adjacent tissues. Samples came from axillary lymph nodes draining the breast cancer. TCRdb recomputed calls from the multiplex PCR reads with MiXCR, one row per CDR3 protein. This sample carries approximately 210,000 distinct CDR3 sequences, under 35% of them seen once, and the ten largest clones take 3% to 4%. The specimen was axillary lymph node tissue. Receptors originate from a female donor with breast cancer. Some clones in this sample may be carry-over from other donors' samples.

The sample holds many counts of this clonotype. The chain uses TRBV12-3 or TRBV12-4 and TRBJ2-2, with TRBD1 identical over 7 bases. V was clipped by 6 bases and J by 4 bases; unmatched bases: 8. This CDR3 has 15 amino acids. CDR3 sequence reads: CASRLQGSGTGELFF. The CDR3 nucleotides read TGTGCCAGCAGACTACAGGGGTCGGGCACCGGGGAGCTGTTTTTT.

This clonotype appeared many times. CDR3 region: CASSLRSGTPNTGELFF. The CDR3 coding sequence is TGTGCCAGCAGCTTACGATCCGGGACACCGAACACCGGGGAGCTGTTTTTT. The chain couples TRBV7-9 to TRBJ2-2; possibly TRBD1 for D (6 bases). The germline V gene encodes CDR1 SEHNR and CDR2 FQNEAQ (reference sequence). Between the trimmed V and J ends, which lost 2 bases and 0 bases, there was a span of 13 bases. CDR3 length equals 17 residues.

This clonotype occurred once. No conserved phenylalanine or tryptophan ends this CDR3, so it is likely a read error. The rearrangement uses TRBV2 and TRBJ1-2; no firm D call. The length of the CDR3 is 13 residues. V lost 3 bases and J 4 bases, leaving 9 bases between the germline ends. The germline CDR1 and CDR2 sequences are SNHLY and FYNNEI. CDR3 loop: CASSEGPSYGYTS. In nucleotides, the CDR3 is TGTGCCAGCAGTGAGGGTCCCAGCTATGGCTACACCTCC.

This chain links TRBV20-1 with TRBJ2-3; 10 bases line up with TRBD2. CDR3 length: 16 amino acids. Germline CDR1 DFQATT, CDR2 SNEGSKA (reference sequence). The V and J ends lost 6 bases and 1 base, in that order; junction bases with no gene match: 10. For the CDR3, the DNA is TGCAGTGCATCTCCTCTAGCGGGGGACCGCACAGATACGCAGTATTTT. This sequence encodes CSASPLAGDRTDTQYF.

Details on this clonotype: The conserved phenylalanine or tryptophan normally closing the CDR3 is absent here, so this likely arose from a read error. Because the CDR3's place on the DNA is in doubt, the DNA is left out and the CDR3 is given as listed by TCRdb. This chain connects TRBV10-2 to TRBJ1-4. Termini included, the CDR3 measures 10 amino acids. Germline V gene lookup returns CDR1 WSHSY and CDR2 SAAADI. CDR3 protein: CATQGGNSLY.

This clonotype was detected only a few times. V and J are TRBV7-6 and TRBJ1-1; maybe TRBD1 (5 bases). CDR1 SGHVS and CDR2 FNYEAQ come from the germline V gene. The ends were cut back, 5 bases at V and 1 base at J, with 14 bases in the middle. The CDR3 length is 15 residues. CDR3 region: CASSQSRTGNTEAFF. The CDR3 DNA is TGTGCCAGCAGCCAAAGTCGTACAGGGAACACTGAAGCTTTCTTT.

Note on this clonotype: This may arise from a read error, as a much more abundant clone is one base away. The CDR3 end shows no conserved phenylalanine or tryptophan, and so a read error is likely. The chain employs TRBV5-5 and TRBJ2-7; TRBD1 matches 10 bases. V trimming: 4 bases; J trimming: 4 bases; junction bases outside the gene matches: 5. Germline V gene sequence: CDR1 SGHKS, CDR2 YYEKEE (reference sequence). This CDR3 has 14 residues. The CDR3 DNA follows: TGTGCCAGCAGCAAGGACAGGGGGGATTACGAGCAGTACCTC. Amino acid sequence: CASSKDRGDYEQYL.

The chain uses TRBV28 and TRBJ1-2; a possible D gene is TRBD1 (5 bases). Germline assignment: CDR1 MDHEN and CDR2 SYDVKM. V dropped 5 bases and J dropped 2 bases, with 12 bases sitting between them. The CDR3 contains 14 residues. The CDR3 bases are TGTGCCAGCAGTCCCTGGGGGGGGAACTATGGCTACACCTTC. It yields the protein CASSPWGGNYGYTF.

The chain recombines TRBV7-2 with TRBJ2-5; D possibly corresponds to TRBD2 (6 bases). With 3 bases removed from V and 2 bases from J, the gap between germline ends came to 19 bases. Germline V gene data show CDR1 as SGHTA and CDR2 as FQGNSA. The CDR3 is made up of 17 amino acids. CDR3 residues: CASSLAVGAGFQETQYF. In nucleotides, the CDR3 is TGTGCCAGCAGCTTGGCCGTAGGGGCGGGGTTTCAAGAGACCCAGTACTTC.

This clonotype was counted at least ten times. V and J are TRBV24-1 and TRBJ2-3; either TRBD1 or TRBD2 may fit D (6 bases each). V lost 4 bases and J 8 bases, leaving 12 bases between the germline ends. This CDR3 is built from 13 residues. Germline V lookup: CDR1 KGHDR, CDR2 SFDVKD. In DNA, the CDR3 is TGTGCCACCAGTGACCGGGGGCAGGGTACGCAGTATTTT. Protein: CATSDRGQGTQYF.

With regard to this clonotype: This may come from a read error, since a much larger clone is one base off. This sequence joins TRBV5-5 and TRBJ1-4; D is ambiguous. This CDR3 region has 15 residues. Trimming took off 5 bases at V and 5 bases at J, with 16 bases between the two ends. Germline CDR1 SGHKS, CDR2 YYEKEE (reference sequence). CDR3 nucleotide sequence: TGTGCCAGCAGTTCCGCAGGAGATTTAAATGAAAAACTGTTTTTT. This codes for CASSSAGDLNEKLFF.

This clonotype was recorded many times. V is TRBV24-1 and J is TRBJ2-1, with a weak D call TRBD1 (6 bases). V was shortened by 7 bases and J by 6 bases, with 12 bases between the two germline ends. Looked up from germline, CDR1 is KGHDR and CDR2 is SFDVKD. The CDR3 is made up of 13 amino acids. DNA of the CDR3: TGTGCCACCAGGGCTGGACAGCTCAATGAGCAGTTCTTC. This sequence encodes CATRAGQLNEQFF.

This clonotype was recorded at least ten times. A much larger clone is a single base away; this may be a read error. The CDR3 loop is CSATPGGKYAQYF. The DNA for the CDR3 is TGCAGTGCTACCCCAGGGGGGAAGTACGCGCAGTACTTC. V gene TRBV20-1 combines with J gene TRBJ2-7, with D tentatively TRBD1 (7 bases). From germline, CDR1 is DFQATT and CDR2 SNEGSKA (reference sequence). This CDR3 has 13 residues.

A note on this clonotype: A read error may be the cause here, since a much bigger clone is one base away. The chain combines TRBV7-2 with TRBJ1-3; 7 nucleotides agree with TRBD1. Germline lookup yields CDR1 SGHTA and CDR2 FQGNSA. The CDR3 contains 13 residues. Here the CDR3 DNA reads TGTGTCAGCAGACAGGGCTCTGGAAACACCATATATTTT. Translated: CVSRQGSGNTIYF.

This clonotype was counted at least ten times. This chain connects TRBV11-3 to TRBJ1-5; D is possibly TRBD1 (5 bases). V was cut by 6 bases and J by 0 bases, with 21 bases left in between. The CDR3 runs to 18 residues. Germline V gene sequence: CDR1 SGHNT, CDR2 YENEEA. CDR3 region: CASSRPGLSRLSNQPQHF. The CDR3 DNA reads TGTGCCAGCAGTAGGCCGGGACTGTCACGCCTTAGCAATCAGCCCCAGCATTTT.

This clonotype was detected only once. The V and J genes are TRBV7-2 and TRBJ1-3; D call uncertain. Germline CDR1 and CDR2: SGHTA and FQGNSA. The CDR3 runs to 14 residues. V was clipped by 3 bases and J by 4 bases, with 10 bases between them. The CDR3 nucleotides read TGTGCCAGCAGCTTGGATGGGCAGGGAAACACCATATATTTT. Translated, it gives CASSLDGQGNTIYF. Full variable domain (missing parts from reference TRBV7-2 and TRBJ1-3): GAGVSQSPSNKVTEKGKDVELRCDPISGHTALYWYRQSLGQGLEFLIYFQGNSAPDKSGLPSDRFSAERTGGSVSTLTIQRTQQEDSAVYLCASSLDGQGNTIYFGEGSWLTVV.

This clonotype was seen a single time. The chain joins TRBV11-2 to TRBJ1-2, with unresolved D. V was cut by 5 bases and J by 1 base, with 17 bases left in between. The CDR3 spans 16 residues. The germline CDR1 and CDR2 sequences are SGHAT and FQNNGV. The CDR3 is CASSVGTQPGNYGYTF. The CDR3 DNA is TGTGCCAGCAGCGTAGGAACTCAACCGGGTAACTATGGCTACACCTTC.

The CDR3 spells CASKKGPSSYEQYF. The CDR3 coding sequence is TGTGCCAGCAAAAAGGGCCCGAGCTCCTACGAGCAGTACTTC. The chain joins TRBV6-1 to TRBJ2-7; no clear D gene. The germline CDR1 and CDR2 sequences are MNHNS and SASEGT. The germline V and J ends were trimmed by 7 bases and 0 bases, with 13 bases remaining between them. The CDR3 length is 14 residues.

In this sample, this clonotype turned up many times. This CDR3 is CASQSGTGGSSPLHF. Here the CDR3 DNA reads TGTGCCAGTCAATCCGGGACAGGGGGCAGTTCACCCCTCCACTTT. This sequence joins TRBV19 and TRBJ1-6; 12 bases fit TRBD1. With 8 bases clipped from V and 9 bases from J, the junction kept 8 bases outside the gene matches. From germline, CDR1 is LNHDA and CDR2 SQIVND (reference sequence). The CDR3 is made up of 15 amino acids.

This clonotype was detected ten times or more. The rearrangement joins TRBV20-1 to TRBJ2-1; D is undetermined. CDR1 is DFQATT and CDR2 is SNEGSKA in the germline V gene (reference sequence). V lost 6 bases to trimming and J lost 3 bases, with 21 bases between them. CDR3 length: 16 amino acids. The CDR3: CSAIPLGASDYNEQFF. As DNA, the CDR3 is TGCAGTGCCATACCCTTAGGAGCGTCCGACTACAATGAGCAGTTCTTC.

The chain carries TRBV7-9 and TRBJ1-3, with unresolved D. The CDR3 consists of 10 residues. The germline V and J ends were trimmed by 3 bases and 11 bases, with 5 bases remaining between them. In germline, CDR1 is SEHNR, CDR2 FQNEAQ (reference sequence). Written as DNA, the CDR3 is TGTGCCAGCAGCTTGAACTCCATATATTTT. It specifies CASSLNSIYF.

At least ten counts were recorded for this clonotype. The chain carries TRBV6-5 and TRBJ2-5; 7 bases are a match to TRBD2. J lost 4 bases, V lost 6 bases, and 11 bases had no gene match. Germline-derived CDR1 and CDR2 are MNHEY and SVGAGI. The length of the CDR3 is 15 residues. CDR3 region: CASRGPREGGETQYF. CDR3 in DNA: TGTGCCAGCAGGGGACCCAGGGAGGGTGGAGAGACCCAGTACTTC.

This clonotype was observed at least ten times. The chain uses TRBV19 and TRBJ2-1; D ambiguous. This CDR3 has 13 residues. The germline CDR1 and CDR2 sequences are LNHDA and SQIVND (reference sequence). V lost 4 bases and J lost 7, with 11 bases in between. In DNA, the CDR3 is TGTGCCAGTAGTAGTACCTCCCCAAATGAGCAGTTCTTC. Its translation: CASSSTSPNEQFF.

Notes on this clonotype: A clone one base away is much larger, so this may be a read error. V gene TRBV11-3 combines with J gene TRBJ2-3, with D possibly TRBD2 on 6 matching bases. The germline CDR1 and CDR2 sequences are SGHNT and YENEEA. The CDR3 is made up of 18 amino acids. Trimming removed 0 bases from V and 2 bases from J, with 18 bases in between. The CDR3 region is CASSLEFGPAGFTDTQYF. For the CDR3, the DNA is TGTGCCAGCAGCTTAGAATTCGGACCAGCGGGCTTCACAGATACGCAGTATTTT. Drawing the rest from reference TRBV11-3 and TRBJ2-3, the complete variable domain is EAGVVQSPRYKIIEKKQPVAFWCNPISGHNTLYWYLQNLGQGPELLIRYENEEAVDDSQLPKDRFSAERLKGVDSTLKIQPAELGDSAVYLCASSLEFGPAGFTDTQYFGPGTRLTVL.

This clonotype was seen many times. The V and J genes are TRBV20-1 and TRBJ2-1, with 11 bases matching TRBD2. Unmatched junction bases numbered 4, after V lost 5 bases and J lost 4 bases. There are 14 residues in the CDR3. Per germline, CDR1 DFQATT and CDR2 SNEGSKA (reference sequence). The CDR3 bases are TGCAGTGCTTCGGGACTAGCGGCTTACAATGAGCAGTTCTTC. It translates to CSASGLAAYNEQFF.

Regarding this clonotype: Compared with germline, one end of the junction differs, possibly owing to a read error. The CDR3: CASSLTVQGGNVLTF. CDR3 sequence (DNA): TGTGCCAGCAGCTTAACGGTCCAGGGGGGCAACGTCCTGACTTTC. The chain carries TRBV7-9 and TRBJ2-6, with D possibly being TRBD1 (7 bases). Per the germline V gene, CDR1 is SEHNR and CDR2 is FQNEAQ (reference sequence). This CDR3 contains 15 residues.

This clonotype came up many times. The rearrangement joins TRBV5-1 to TRBJ2-7, with a weak D call TRBD1 (6 bases). The CDR3 length is 15 residues. Between the trimmed V and J ends, which lost 5 bases and 1 base, there was a span of 16 bases. Per the germline V gene, CDR1 is SGHRS and CDR2 is YFSETQ. The CDR3 region is CASREPGTPSYEQYF. In DNA form, the CDR3 reads TGCGCCAGCAGAGAACCCGGGACACCATCCTACGAGCAGTACTTC.

This clonotype was detected ten times or more. The chain combines TRBV7-2 with TRBJ1-1, with D maybe TRBD1 (6 bases). The germline CDR1 and CDR2 sequences are SGHTA and FQGNSA. The CDR3 is made up of 14 amino acids. The V and J ends lost 7 bases and 1 base respectively, with 13 bases between them. The CDR3: CASNGGAQNTEAFF. CDR3 DNA: TGTGCCAGCAACGGGGGGGCTCAGAACACTGAAGCTTTCTTT.

CDR3 in DNA: TGTGCCAGCAGCCCGGGAGGATCCGGGAGATCCACCTACAATGAGCAGTTCTTC. This codes for CASSPGGSGRSTYNEQFF. The V gene is TRBV5-4, the J gene TRBJ2-1; 7 bases map to TRBD2. Unmatched junction bases numbered 15, after V lost 4 bases and J lost 2 bases. The CDR3 is made up of 18 amino acids. The germline CDR1 and CDR2 sequences are SGHNT and YYREEE (reference sequence).

This clonotype was counted many times. The rearrangement joins TRBV27 to TRBJ2-7, with 10 bases identical to TRBD1. The germline V gene has CDR1 MNHEY and CDR2 SMNVEV (reference sequence). This CDR3 is 12 amino acids long. J gave up 6 bases and V 4 bases, and 0 bases lay outside the gene matches. CDR3 region: CASSWTGGEQYF. The DNA of the CDR3 is TGTGCCAGCAGTTGGACAGGGGGCGAGCAGTACTTC.

This clonotype came up many times. The chain links TRBV7-2 to TRBJ2-3, with 11 bases aligning to TRBD2. V gave up 4 bases and J gave up 4 bases; unmatched junction bases: 10. Germline values: CDR1 SGHTA, CDR2 FQGNSA. CDR3 length: 17 residues. This chain's CDR3 is CTSSSSLAGGWADTQYF. The CDR3 region has the DNA TGTACCAGCAGCTCCTCCTTAGCGGGGGGGTGGGCAGATACGCAGTATTTT.

This clonotype was detected only once. A much larger clonotype is one base distant, so this may be a read error. V is TRBV4-1 and J is TRBJ2-3, with a possible D match to TRBD2 (6 bases). Germline CDR1 is MGHRA and CDR2 is YSYEKL. CDR3 length equals 13 residues. Here the CDR3 DNA reads TGCGCCAGCAGCCAAAATCGCGGGGATACGCGGTATTTT. Translating gives CASSQNRGDTRYF.